This passage covers 2 T cell receptor beta chains from one sample sequenced in a study of technical replicates of blood from a handful of donors. The method was immunoSEQ multiplex PCR; TCRdb's version includes in-frame clones alone and lacks a portion of them. Of tens of thousands of clones listed, approximately 94% are singletons. Sequenced sample: T cells isolated from PBMCs. Receptors were obtained from a human donor in good health.

The genes are TRBV5-6 and TRBJ2-3; 7 bases are shared with TRBD2. Germline-derived CDR1 and CDR2 are SGHDT and YYEEEE. Germline trimming cut 4 bases from V and 2 bases from J; bases unmatched to any gene: 10. This CDR3 is 16 amino acids long. The CDR3 here is CASSVNLAALTDTQYF. The CDR3 region has the DNA TGTGCCAGCAGCGTCAATCTAGCGGCACTCACAGATACGCAGTATTTT.

The chain links TRBV7-2 to TRBJ1-1; the D gene is possibly TRBD1 (5 bases). The CDR3 has 14 amino acids. In germline, CDR1 is SGHTA, CDR2 FQGNSA. The V and J ends lost 3 bases and 1 base respectively, with 9 bases between them. For the CDR3, the DNA is TGTGCCAGCAGCTTTTTCAGGGAGAACACTGAAGCTTTCTTT. Translating it yields CASSFFRENTEAFF.